This T cell receptor beta chain was identified in a study of radiotherapy plus CTLA-4 blockade in lung cancer. Here immunoSEQ multiplex PCR was the method, and the copy in TCRdb shows in-frame clones only, minus some. The repertoire holds 45,000 to 55,000 clones, 75% to 90% seen once, with over 15% in the top ten. Germline-derived CDR1 and CDR2 are SNHLY and FYNNEI. The V segment lost 8 bases and the J segment 4 bases; nucleotides outside the gene matches: 5. The CDR3 loop spans 14 amino acids. The sequence was collected from a human donor with non-small cell lung cancer that progressed on radiotherapy plus ipilimumab. Some clones in this sample may be carry-over from other donors' samples. This material consisted of peripheral blood, taken from a patient treated with radiotherapy plus ipilimumab. The chain recombines TRBV2 with TRBJ2-2; 9 nucleotides match TRBD1. CDR3 residues: CASAGTGSTGELFF. Here the CDR3 DNA reads TGTGCCAGCGCCGGGACAGGGAGCACCGGGGAGCTGTTTTTT.